The source of this T cell receptor beta chain is a study of Ad26.COV2.S vaccination and SARS-CoV-2 variants. Turning to the study itself: Participants got Ad26.COV2.S intramuscularly, once or twice 56 days apart.

The CDR3 is made up of 14 amino acids. V lost 6 bases to trimming and J lost 3 bases; unmatched junction nucleotides: 7. Germline V gene sequence: CDR1 WSHSY, CDR2 SAAADI. Repertoires were generated with immunoSEQ multiplex PCR, while TCRdb's copy carries only in-frame clones and drops some. The sample yields about 280,000 clones, 80% to 90% seen once. Treatment noted: around 19 received Ad26.COV2.S at low or high dose, single or two shots; 5 received placebo; per-sample allocation not given. Sampling happened 63 days after the first vaccine or placebo injection. The sample came from a Boston adult aged 18-55 years.

The sample in question was peripheral blood, obtained in a trial of Ad26.COV2.S vaccine versus placebo. The clonotype originates from a person aged 18-65 years who received the Ad26.COV2.S COVID-19 vaccine or a placebo. V and J are TRBV10-2 and TRBJ2-7; 8 bases map to TRBD1. CDR3 in amino acids: CASSLDRVIYEQYF. CDR3 nucleotides: TGCGCCAGCAGCCTGGACAGGGTAATCTACGAGCAGTACTTC.